The subject of this entry is one TCR beta chain. The sample is drawn from a study of T cells in Graves' hyperthyroidism and ophthalmopathy. Germline CDR1 is SGDLS and CDR2 is YYNGEE. V gave up 4 bases and J gave up 1 base, with 15 bases separating them. The CDR3 spans 17 residues. RNA transcripts gave rise to amplified TCR beta CDR3 regions. The TCR CDR3 was amplified in a first-round RT-PCR using the HTBI primer set. TCRdb itself ran the multiplex PCR reads through MiXCR, one entry per CDR3 protein. The sample lists about 92,000 distinct CDR3 sequences; roughly 56% were seen once. The chain is built from TRBV9 and TRBJ2-6; TRBD1 is a possible D gene (7 bases). Sequenced: blood. The sequence came from a middle-aged woman with Graves' hyperthyroidism. In DNA form, the CDR3 reads TGTGCCAGCAGCCCACTGACAGGGAGGTCTGGGGCCAACGTCCTGACTTTC. It codes for CASSPLTGRSGANVLTF.